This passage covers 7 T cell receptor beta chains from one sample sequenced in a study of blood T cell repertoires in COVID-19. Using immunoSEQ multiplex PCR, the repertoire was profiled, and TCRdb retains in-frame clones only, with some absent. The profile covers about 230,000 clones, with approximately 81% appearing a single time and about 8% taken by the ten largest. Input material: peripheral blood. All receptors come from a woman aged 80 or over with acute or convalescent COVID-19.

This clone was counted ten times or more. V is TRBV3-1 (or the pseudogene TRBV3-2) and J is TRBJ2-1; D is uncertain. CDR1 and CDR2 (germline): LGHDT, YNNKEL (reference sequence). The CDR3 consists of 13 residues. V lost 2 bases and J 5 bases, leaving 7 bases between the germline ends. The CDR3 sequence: CASSQYINNEQFF. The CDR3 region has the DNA TGTGCCAGCAGCCAATACATCAACAATGAGCAGTTCTTC.

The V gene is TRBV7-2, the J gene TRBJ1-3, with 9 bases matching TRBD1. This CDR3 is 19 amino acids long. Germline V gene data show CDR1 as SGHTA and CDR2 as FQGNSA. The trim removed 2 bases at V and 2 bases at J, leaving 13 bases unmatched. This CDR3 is CASSLKNRGDRVPGNTIYF. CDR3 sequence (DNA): TGTGCCAGCAGCTTAAAGAATCGGGGGGACAGGGTGCCTGGAAACACCATATATTTT.

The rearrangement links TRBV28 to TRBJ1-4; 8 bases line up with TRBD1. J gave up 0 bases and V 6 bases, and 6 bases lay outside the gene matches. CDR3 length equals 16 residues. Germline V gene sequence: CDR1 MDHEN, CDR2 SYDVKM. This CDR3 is CASSLQGDPTNEKLFF. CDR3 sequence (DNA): TGTGCCAGCAGCCTACAGGGGGACCCAACTAATGAAAAACTGTTTTTT.

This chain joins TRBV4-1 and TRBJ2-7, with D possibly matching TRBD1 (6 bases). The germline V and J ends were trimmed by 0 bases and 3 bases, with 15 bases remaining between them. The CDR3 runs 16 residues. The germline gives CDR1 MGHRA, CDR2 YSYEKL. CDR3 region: CASSQERQENIYEQYF. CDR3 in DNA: TGCGCCAGCAGCCAAGAAAGACAGGAAAATATCTACGAGCAGTACTTC.

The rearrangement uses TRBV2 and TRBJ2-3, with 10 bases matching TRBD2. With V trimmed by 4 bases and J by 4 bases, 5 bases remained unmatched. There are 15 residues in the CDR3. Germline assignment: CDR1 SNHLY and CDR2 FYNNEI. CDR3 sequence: CASSAPSGGSDTQYF. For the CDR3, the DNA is TGTGCCAGCAGTGCCCCTAGCGGGGGTTCAGATACGCAGTATTTT.

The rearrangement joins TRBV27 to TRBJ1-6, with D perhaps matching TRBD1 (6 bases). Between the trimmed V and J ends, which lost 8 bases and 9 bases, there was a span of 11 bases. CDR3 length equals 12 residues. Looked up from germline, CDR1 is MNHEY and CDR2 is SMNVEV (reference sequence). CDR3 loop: CASGGGFSPLHF. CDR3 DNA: TGTGCCAGCGGCGGGGGCTTTTCACCCCTCCACTTT.

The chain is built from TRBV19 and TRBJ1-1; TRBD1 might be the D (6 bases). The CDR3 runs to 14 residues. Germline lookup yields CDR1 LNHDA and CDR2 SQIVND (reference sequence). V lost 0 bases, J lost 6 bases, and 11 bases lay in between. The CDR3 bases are TGTGCCAGTAGTATAGATCGAGGGGGTGCTGAAGCTTTCTTT. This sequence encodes CASSIDRGGAEAFF.